This T cell receptor (beta chain) was obtained from a study of blood T cell repertoires in COVID-19. The wider study: There were acute and convalescent COVID-19 samples, and they came from the United States, Italy and Spain.

Germline CDR1 is LNHDA and CDR2 is SQIVND (reference sequence). The CDR3 loop spans 16 amino acids. V dropped 3 bases and J dropped 1 base, with 13 bases sitting between them. Some clones are missing from TCRdb's copy, which holds only in-frame ones; the method was immunoSEQ multiplex PCR. The sample includes 450,000 or so clones, about nine tenths of them seen just once. The TCR comes from a woman between 40 and 55 years old with COVID-19, enrolled during active disease. The sequenced sample was peripheral blood. The chain combines TRBV19 with TRBJ1-3, with D perhaps TRBD1 (5 bases). In nucleotides, the CDR3 is TGTGCCAGTAGTATCCCAGGAGGGGCGTCTGGAAACACCATATATTTT. This gives the protein CASSIPGGASGNTIYF. Full variable domain (rest looked up from reference TRBV19 and TRBJ1-3): DGGITQSPKYLFRKEGQNVTLSCEQNLNHDAMYWYRQDPGQGLRLIYYSQIVNDFQKGDIAEGYSVSREKKESFPLTVTSAQKNPTAFYLCASSIPGGASGNTIYFGEGSWLTVV.